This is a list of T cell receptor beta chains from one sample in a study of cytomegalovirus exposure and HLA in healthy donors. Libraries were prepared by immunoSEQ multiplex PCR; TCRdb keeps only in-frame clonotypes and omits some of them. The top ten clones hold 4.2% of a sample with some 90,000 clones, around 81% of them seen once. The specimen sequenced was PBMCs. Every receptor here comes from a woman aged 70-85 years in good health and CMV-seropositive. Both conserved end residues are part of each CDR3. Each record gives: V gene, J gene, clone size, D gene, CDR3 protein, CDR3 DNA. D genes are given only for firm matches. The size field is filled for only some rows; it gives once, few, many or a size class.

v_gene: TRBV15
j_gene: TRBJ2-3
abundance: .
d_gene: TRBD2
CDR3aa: CATSYAGGKDTQYF
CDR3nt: TGTGCCACCAGCTATGCGGGAGGGAAGGATACGCAGTATTTT

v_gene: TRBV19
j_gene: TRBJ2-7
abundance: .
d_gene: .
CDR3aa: CASSTLTGRSSYEQYF
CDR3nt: TGTGCCAGTAGTACCTTGACAGGCAGGAGCTCCTACGAGCAGTACTTC

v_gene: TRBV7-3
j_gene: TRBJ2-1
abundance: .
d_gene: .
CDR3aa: CASSGRPGDEQFF
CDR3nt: TGTGCCAGCAGCGGCAGGCCGGGAGATGAGCAGTTCTTC

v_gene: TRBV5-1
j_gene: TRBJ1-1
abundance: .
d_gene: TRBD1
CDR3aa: CASTAGTANTEAFF
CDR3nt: TGCGCCAGCACCGCCGGGACAGCGAACACTGAAGCTTTCTTT

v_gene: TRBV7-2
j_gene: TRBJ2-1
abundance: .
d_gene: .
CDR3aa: CASSPRERTYNEQFF
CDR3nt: TGTGCCAGCAGCCCCCGGGAGAGGACCTACAATGAGCAGTTCTTC

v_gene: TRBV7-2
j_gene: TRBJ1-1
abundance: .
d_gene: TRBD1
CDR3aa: CASNGQGETEAFF
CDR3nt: TGTGCCAGCAACGGACAGGGTGAGACTGAAGCTTTCTTT

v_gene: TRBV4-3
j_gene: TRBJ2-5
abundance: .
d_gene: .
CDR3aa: CASSHPGETQYF
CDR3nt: TGCGCCAGCAGCCATCCCGGGGAGACCCAGTACTTC

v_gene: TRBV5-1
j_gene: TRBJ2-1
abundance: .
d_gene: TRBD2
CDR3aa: CASSLGSGGRTRSSYNEQFF
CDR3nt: TGCGCCAGCAGCTTGGGTTCGGGAGGGCGTACCCGGAGCTCCTACAATGAGCAGTTCTTC

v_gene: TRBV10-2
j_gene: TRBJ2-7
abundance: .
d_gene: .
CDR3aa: CASSESRDIREQYF
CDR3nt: TGCGCCAGCAGTGAGTCCAGGGACATTCGAGAGCAGTACTTC

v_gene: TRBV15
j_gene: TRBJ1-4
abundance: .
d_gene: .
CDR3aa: CATSRDRGVNEKLFF
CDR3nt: TGTGCCACCAGCAGAGATCGGGGGGTTAATGAAAAACTGTTTTTT

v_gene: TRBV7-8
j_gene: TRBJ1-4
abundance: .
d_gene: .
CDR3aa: CASGGRATNEKLFF
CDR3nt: TGTGCCAGCGGAGGGAGAGCAACTAATGAAAAACTGTTTTTT

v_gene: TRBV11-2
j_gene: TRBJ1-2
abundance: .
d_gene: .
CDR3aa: CASSLDVAGIGYTF
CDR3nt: TGTGCCAGCAGCTTAGATGTCGCCGGGATTGGCTACACCTTC

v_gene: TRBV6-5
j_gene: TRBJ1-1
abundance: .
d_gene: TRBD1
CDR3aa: CASSYWDRVSTEAFF
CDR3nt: TGTGCCAGCAGTTACTGGGACAGGGTGAGCACTGAAGCTTTCTTT

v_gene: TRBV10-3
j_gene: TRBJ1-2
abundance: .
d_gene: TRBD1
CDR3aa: CAISADRVYGYTF
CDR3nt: TGTGCCATCAGTGCAGACAGGGTCTATGGCTACACCTTC

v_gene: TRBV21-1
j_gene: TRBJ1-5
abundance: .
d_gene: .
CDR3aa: CASSLRTGKGNQPQHF
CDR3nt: TGTGCCAGCAGCCTTCGGACAGGGAAGGGCAATCAGCCCCAGCATTTT

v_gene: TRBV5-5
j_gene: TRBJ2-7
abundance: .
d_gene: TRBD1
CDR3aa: CASSLGRGLYEQYF
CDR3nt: TGTGCCAGCAGCTTGGGCAGGGGGTTGTACGAGCAGTACTTC

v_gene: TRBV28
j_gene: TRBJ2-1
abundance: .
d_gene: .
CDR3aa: CASDSSVPLNEQFF
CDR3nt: TGTGCCAGCGACTCTAGCGTACCTTTAAATGAGCAGTTCTTC

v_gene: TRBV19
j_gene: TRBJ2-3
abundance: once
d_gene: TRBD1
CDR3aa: CASSKSGQGWGTDTQYF
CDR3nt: TGTGCCAGTAGTAAGAGTGGACAGGGTTGGGGCACAGATACGCAGTATTTT

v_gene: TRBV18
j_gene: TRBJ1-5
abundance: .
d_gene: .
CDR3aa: CASSQIGGNNQPQHF
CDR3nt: TGTGCCAGCTCACAAATAGGGGGTAACAATCAGCCCCAGCATTTT

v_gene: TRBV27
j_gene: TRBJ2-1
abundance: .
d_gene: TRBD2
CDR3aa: CASSFFGLDRNEQFF
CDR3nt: TGTGCCAGCAGTTTCTTCGGACTAGACCGCAATGAGCAGTTCTTC

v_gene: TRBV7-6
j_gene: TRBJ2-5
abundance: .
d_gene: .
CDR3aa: CASSLVGVKETQYF
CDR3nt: TGTGCCAGCAGCTTAGTGGGAGTGAAAGAGACCCAGTACTTC

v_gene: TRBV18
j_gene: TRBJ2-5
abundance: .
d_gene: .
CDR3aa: CASSYGQEETQYF
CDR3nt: TGTGCCAGCTCCTATGGACAAGAAGAGACCCAGTACTTC

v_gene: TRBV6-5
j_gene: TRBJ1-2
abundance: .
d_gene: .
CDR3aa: CASSEHDGGWYGYTF
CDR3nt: TGTGCCAGCAGCGAGCATGATGGGGGCTGGTATGGCTACACCTTC

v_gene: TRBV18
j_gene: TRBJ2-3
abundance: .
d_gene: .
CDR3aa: CASSPILGREEKDTQYF
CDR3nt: TGTGCCAGCTCACCTATATTAGGGCGGGAAGAGAAAGATACGCAGTATTTT

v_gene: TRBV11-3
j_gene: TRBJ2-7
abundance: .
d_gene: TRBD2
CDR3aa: CASSSPTGTSGSGEQYF
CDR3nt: TGTGCCAGCAGCTCACCTACCGGGACTAGCGGGTCTGGCGAGCAGTACTTC

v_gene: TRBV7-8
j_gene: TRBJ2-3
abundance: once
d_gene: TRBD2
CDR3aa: CASSTLAGLDSSTDTQYF
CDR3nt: TGTGCCAGCAGCACCCTAGCGGGACTAGATTCTAGCACAGATACGCAGTATTTT

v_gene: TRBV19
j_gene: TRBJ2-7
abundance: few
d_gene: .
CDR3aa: CASSLRRQNYEQYF
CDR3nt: TGTGCCAGTAGTCTCCGGCGACAGAACTACGAGCAGTACTTC

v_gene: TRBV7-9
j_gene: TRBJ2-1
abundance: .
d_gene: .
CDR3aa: CASSSRRLALNEQFF
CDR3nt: TGTGCCAGCAGCTCCCGCCGCCTAGCACTCAATGAGCAGTTCTTC